What follows are 15 T cell receptor beta chains derived from one specimen sequenced in a study of blood T cell repertoires in COVID-19. Using immunoSEQ multiplex PCR, the repertoire was profiled, and TCRdb retains in-frame clones only, with some absent. The repertoire consists of 150,000 to 200,000 clones, with 82% occurring once and the leading ten covering approximately 7.8%. Sequences were obtained from peripheral blood. These receptors were obtained from a woman aged 60 to 75 with COVID-19, enrolled during active disease.

V is TRBV3-1 (or the pseudogene TRBV3-2) and J is TRBJ2-3; D is unresolved. This CDR3 is built from 17 residues. Deletions cut 0 bases from V and 6 bases from J, with 19 bases between. Germline V gives CDR1 LGHDT, CDR2 YNNKEL (reference sequence). CDR3 nucleotide sequence: TGTGCCAGCAGCCAAGAGCCTAGGAACACCCAACCGGATACGCAGTATTTT. Translation: CASSQEPRNTQPDTQYF.

The genes are TRBV7-2 and TRBJ2-3; TRBD2 is a possible D gene (5 bases). The V gene's germline CDR1 is SGHTA and CDR2 FQGNSA. The CDR3 length is 14 residues. V was pared by 4 bases and J by 0 bases, with 8 bases between. CDR3 DNA: TGTGCCAGCAGCTCCGGACTCAGCACAGATACGCAGTATTTT. The encoded protein is CASSSGLSTDTQYF.

The J gene is TRBJ2-3, the V gene TRBV4-2; 12 bases line up with TRBD2. The CDR3 is made up of 18 amino acids. V was pared by 0 bases and J by 0 bases, with 4 bases of the junction left unmatched. CDR1 and CDR2 (germline): LGHNA, YNFKEQ. CDR3 protein: CASSQELAGGLSTDTQYF. CDR3 coding DNA: TGTGCCAGCAGCCAAGAACTAGCGGGGGGACTTAGCACAGATACGCAGTATTTT.

The rearrangement links TRBV7-9 to TRBJ2-7; D is possibly TRBD2 (6 bases). Germline V gene sequence: CDR1 SEHNR, CDR2 FQNEAQ (reference sequence). With 2 bases removed from V and 5 bases from J, the gap between germline ends came to 13 bases. This CDR3 comprises 14 residues. The CDR3: CASSLFGGEDEQYF. CDR3 DNA: TGTGCCAGCAGCTTATTCGGGGGAGAGGACGAGCAGTACTTC.

The CDR3 here is CASSLGGSPGDTQYF. For the CDR3, the DNA is TGTGCCAGCAGCTTAGGCGGGAGCCCGGGGGATACGCAGTATTTT. V usage is TRBV7-9 and J usage is TRBJ2-3; TRBD2 agrees at 7 bases. This CDR3 spans 15 amino acids. Germline V gives CDR1 SEHNR, CDR2 FQNEAQ (reference sequence). Trimming at V came to 1 base and at J to 6 bases, leaving 7 bases not matched to a gene. The entire variable domain, with the rest obtained from reference TRBV7-9 and TRBJ2-3, is as follows: DTGVSQNPRHKITKRGQNVTFRCDPISEHNRLYWYRQTLGQGPEFLTYFQNEAQLEKSRLLSDRFSAERPKGSFSTLEIQRTEQGDSAMYLCASSLGGSPGDTQYFGPGTRLTVL.

The table lists this clone with a count of one. The chain combines TRBV28 with TRBJ2-3; 7 nucleotides line up with TRBD2. With V trimmed by 6 bases and J by 2 bases, 5 bases remained unmatched. The CDR3 is made up of 14 amino acids. Germline V lookup: CDR1 MDHEN, CDR2 SYDVKM. The CDR3 loop reads CASSPGGTTDTQYF. In DNA, the CDR3 is TGTGCCAGCAGCCCGGGGGGAACCACAGATACGCAGTATTTT.

Details on this clone: The sample holds other DNA sequences that translate to the same CDR3. The CDR3, as DNA: TGTGCCAGCAGCCGAGGGAACACTGAAGCTTTCTTT. It yields the protein CASSRGNTEAFF. V usage is TRBV3-1 (or the pseudogene TRBV3-2) and J usage is TRBJ1-1; D remains unclear. Germline CDR1 LGHDT, CDR2 YNNKEL (reference sequence). The CDR3 has 12 residues. V shed 4 bases and J shed 1 base, with 4 bases lying between them.

This chain links TRBV7-3 with TRBJ1-6; no firm D call. Trimming pared 5 bases from V and 6 bases from J, leaving 8 bases between. Germline V gene data show CDR1 as SGHTA and CDR2 as FQGTGA. This CDR3 spans 13 amino acids. The CDR3 DNA follows: TGTGCCAGCAGCGGAACAGCTAATTCACCCCTCCACTTT. Protein product: CASSGTANSPLHF.

The chain recombines TRBV19 with TRBJ2-2; 10 bases fit TRBD2. From germline, CDR1 is LNHDA and CDR2 SQIVND (reference sequence). V was clipped by 2 bases and J by 6 bases; unmatched bases: 6. The CDR3 extends over 16 amino acids. The CDR3 region has the DNA TGTGCCAGTAGTATACGGCTAGCGGGGGTTCCCGGGGAGCTGTTTTTT. Residues: CASSIRLAGVPGELFF.

This clone was detected only once. The chain couples TRBV9 to TRBJ1-3, with D possibly being TRBD1 (5 bases). Germline CDR1 and CDR2: SGDLS and YYNGEE. CDR3 length: 15 amino acids. V gave up 3 bases and J gave up 0 bases, with 10 bases separating them. As DNA, the CDR3 is TGTGCCAGCAGCGCTCAGGGCGGCTCTGGAAACACCATATATTTT. Translating gives CASSAQGGSGNTIYF. Looking up the rest from reference TRBV9 and TRBJ1-3 gives the full variable domain: DSGVTQTPKHLITATGQRVTLRCSPRSGDLSVYWYQQSLDQGLQFLIQYYNGEERAKGNILERFSAQQFPDLHSELNLSSLELGDSALYFCASSAQGGSGNTIYFGEGSWLTVV.

The J gene is TRBJ2-5, the V gene TRBV11-2, with a possible D match to TRBD1 (6 bases). CDR1 is SGHAT and CDR2 is FQNNGV in the germline V gene. V lost 1 base, J lost 2 bases, and 14 bases lay in between. CDR3 length: 16 amino acids. The chain's CDR3 is CASSLARTALQETQYF. CDR3 DNA: TGTGCCAGCAGCTTAGCGCGGACAGCCCTACAAGAGACCCAGTACTTC. The whole variable domain, filled in from reference TRBV11-2 and TRBJ2-5, reads EAGVAQSPRYKIIEKRQSVAFWCNPISGHATLYWYQQILGQGPKLLIQFQNNGVVDDSQLPKDRFSAERLKGVDSTLKIQPAKLEDSAVYLCASSLARTALQETQYFGPGTRLLVL.

The genes are TRBV28 and TRBJ1-3; 7 bases line up with TRBD1. The J segment lost 2 bases and the V segment lost 2 bases, leaving 3 bases of the junction unmatched. Germline V lookup: CDR1 MDHEN, CDR2 SYDVKM. This CDR3 comprises 15 residues. The CDR3 DNA reads as TGTGCCAGCAGTTTAAGAACAGGGGCTGGAAACACCATATATTTT. This gives the protein CASSLRTGAGNTIYF. Using reference TRBV28 and TRBJ1-3 for the parts outside the CDR3, the full variable domain is DVKVTQSSRYLVKRTGEKVFLECVQDMDHENMFWYRQDPGLGLRLIYFSYDVKMKEKGDIPEGYSVSREKKERFSLILESASTNQTSMYLCASSLRTGAGNTIYFGEGSWLTVV.

This chain uses TRBV19 with TRBJ2-7, with D possibly matching TRBD1 (6 bases). The germline CDR1 and CDR2 sequences are LNHDA and SQIVND (reference sequence). The V and J ends lost 3 bases and 2 bases respectively, with 8 bases between them. The CDR3 length is 13 residues. The CDR3 DNA follows: TGTGCCAGTAGTATCCGGGACACCTACGAGCAGTACTTC. It specifies CASSIRDTYEQYF.

V is TRBV27 and J is TRBJ2-7, with a possible D match to TRBD1 (6 bases). Per the germline V gene, CDR1 is MNHEY and CDR2 is SMNVEV (reference sequence). The CDR3 has 14 amino acids. V was pared by 4 bases and J by 1 base, with 11 bases between. Here the CDR3 DNA reads TGTGCCAGCAGTTCAACAGGGTCTTCCTACGAGCAGTACGTC. Amino acids: CASSSTGSSYEQYV.

J is TRBJ2-6 and V is TRBV5-3, with D perhaps TRBD2 (6 bases). TRBV5-3 is an open reading frame whose function is uncertain. There are 19 residues in the CDR3. Deletions cut 1 base from V and 2 bases from J, with 19 bases between. CDR3 sequence reads: CARSLPRGTSKAGANVLTF. CDR3 DNA: TGTGCCAGAAGCTTGCCCCGGGGGACCTCTAAAGCTGGGGCCAACGTCCTGACTTTC.